This T cell receptor beta chain was captured by sequencing in a study of blood T cell repertoires in COVID-19 (dated by TCRdb to 2018 to 2020). Looking at the study overall: Samples covering the acute and convalescent phases of COVID-19 were provided by collaborators in the United States, Italy and Spain. The material from the prospective study consisted of cDNA or gDNA derived from T cells, B-cell-depleted T cells, or PBMCs. The dataset comprised deeply sampled blood TCRbeta repertoires from subjects exposed to, actively infected with, or recovered from COVID-19. The repertoires were made available in a free public database intended to serve as a resource for research on the immune response to SARS-CoV-2. Samples were obtained from the ongoing ImmuneRACE study (first 160 participants) and from 1,254 subjects provided by 6 global collaborators. A de-identified subject ID, COVID-19 status, age in years and sex were almost always included in the sample metadata. Where HLA class I and class II types were available, the types were taken from metadata supplied by the sample provider, not from assay-based typing. General findings and caveats noted by the study authors: Clinical and demographic metadata were provided uncurated, with the amount varying by source and participant.

The CDR1 and CDR2 encoded by the germline V gene are SGHRS and YFSETQ. Including cysteine and phenylalanine, the CDR3 has 14 amino acids. Here the CDR3 DNA is all that survives: 42 bases in frame from base 1. The germline ends are 6 bases apart after V is trimmed by 0 bases and J by 0 bases. Enrolling through a virtual design, the prospective study's participants ranged in age from roughly 18 to 89 years and lived across 20 to 25 United States geographic areas. In the prospective study, cohorts were assigned on the basis of participant-reported clinical history obtained from a screening survey and a study questionnaire. Each participant in the prospective study had whole blood, serum and a nasopharyngeal or oropharyngeal swab collected by mobile phlebotomists. Over a roughly 2-month period, participants in the prospective study had the option of providing additional blood draws and questionnaires. Before DNA extraction, prospective study blood samples were shipped either frozen or at room temperature.

On this clone: Its antigen is still unknown. Base qualities are not recorded, but no much larger clone differs from it by a single base.

TCRbeta CDR3 regions were amplified from genomic DNA by means of the immunoSEQ Assay, a bias-controlled multiplex PCR. In the original analysis: Within the assay, amplification of reference gene primers was used to estimate how many nucleated cells each sample contained. To quantify the absolute abundance of each unique TCRbeta CDR3 rearrangement, sequence reads were collapsed and filtered. For each sample, productive Simpson clonality was calculated as the square root of Simpson's diversity index over productive rearrangements. TCRdb took over this immuneACCESS table, retaining in-frame rearrangements with V and J assigned. Such tables are incomplete; in checked studies, under half of the missing clones stem from an unresolved V gene, and the remainder is unexplained. Clone size and the V and J calls come from that table; the DNA yielded D and trimming. The sample table holds about 220,000 clones, of which around 91% were seen once. Of the sample, 3% to 3.5% is held by the ten largest clones.

Recombination connected TRBV5-1 to TRBJ1-1, with the D gene too uncertain to name. The sample comprised PBMCs or T cells enriched from blood (not recorded which). The receptor was isolated from a woman aged 18 to 35 in a cohort exposed to, infected with or recovered from COVID-19 (not recorded which). The nucleotide sequence reads as follows: TGCGCCAGCAGCTTGGTACAAATGAACACTGAAGCTTTCTTT. It codes for CASSLVQMNTEAFF.